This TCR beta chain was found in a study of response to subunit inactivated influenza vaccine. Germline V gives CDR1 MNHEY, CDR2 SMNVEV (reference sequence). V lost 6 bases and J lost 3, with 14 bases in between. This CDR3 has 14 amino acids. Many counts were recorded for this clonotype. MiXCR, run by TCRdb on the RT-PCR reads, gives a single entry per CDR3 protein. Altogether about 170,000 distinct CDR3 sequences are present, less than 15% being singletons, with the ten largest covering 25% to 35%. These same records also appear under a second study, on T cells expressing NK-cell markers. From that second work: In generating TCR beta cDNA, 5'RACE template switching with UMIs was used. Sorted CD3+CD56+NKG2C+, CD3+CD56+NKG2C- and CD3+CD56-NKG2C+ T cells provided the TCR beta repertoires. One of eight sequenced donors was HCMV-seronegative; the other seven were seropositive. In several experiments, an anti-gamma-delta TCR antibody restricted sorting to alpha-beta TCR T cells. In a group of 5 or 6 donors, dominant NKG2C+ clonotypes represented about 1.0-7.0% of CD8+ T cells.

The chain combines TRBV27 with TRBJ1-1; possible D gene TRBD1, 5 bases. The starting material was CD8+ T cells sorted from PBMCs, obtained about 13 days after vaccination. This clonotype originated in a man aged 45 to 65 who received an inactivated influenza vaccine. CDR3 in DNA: TGTGCCAGCAGCCTACTCGCAGGGTACACTGAAGCTTTCTTT. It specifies CASSLLAGYTEAFF.